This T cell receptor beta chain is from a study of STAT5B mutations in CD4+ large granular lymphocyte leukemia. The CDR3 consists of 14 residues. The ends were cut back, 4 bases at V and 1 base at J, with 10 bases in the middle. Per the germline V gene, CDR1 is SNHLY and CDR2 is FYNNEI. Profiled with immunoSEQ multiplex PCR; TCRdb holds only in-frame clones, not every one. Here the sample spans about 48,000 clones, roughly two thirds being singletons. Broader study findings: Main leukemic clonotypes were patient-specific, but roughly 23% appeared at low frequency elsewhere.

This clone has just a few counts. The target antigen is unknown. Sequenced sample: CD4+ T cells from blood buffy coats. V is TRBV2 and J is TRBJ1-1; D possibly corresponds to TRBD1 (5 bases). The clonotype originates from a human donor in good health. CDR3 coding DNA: TGTGCCAGCAGTGCTGGGACCAAGAACACTGAAGCTTTCTTT. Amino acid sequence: CASSAGTKNTEAFF.